The 9 T cell receptor beta chains given below trace back to one sample, sequenced in a study of regulatory T cells in long-lasting Graves disease. Indicated time point: newly diagnosed GD, antithyroid drugs for less than 3 months. The TCR library was made from RNA that had been extracted from PBMCs in TRIzol. Arm-PCR of CDR3 regions with iRepertoire HTBI primers generated TCR beta libraries. TCRdb used MiXCR to reprocess the multiplex PCR reads, holding one entry per CDR3 protein. The table includes almost 450,000 distinct CDR3 sequences, 16% detected once. The same data also contributed to another study, on T cells in Graves' hyperthyroidism and ophthalmopathy.

The sequencing used peripheral blood mononuclear cells (PBMCs), collected at new diagnosis, from a patient treated with antithyroid drugs. The receptor source for this set is a woman in her 30s with Graves disease.

Comments on this clonotype: A far larger clone differs by one base, so this is likely a read error. V gene TRBV2 combines with J gene TRBJ2-3, with D maybe TRBD2 (5 bases). The J call is in doubt because the DNA end fits TRBJ2-5 better. Germline lookup yields CDR1 SNHLY and CDR2 FYNNEI. The CDR3 length is 15 residues. CDR3 in DNA: TGTGCCAGCAGTGGCGGGTCGGCAGGTCAAGGGACCCAGTACTTC. Amino acid sequence: CASSGGSAGQGTQYF.

This clonotype was seen a handful of times. The CDR3 sequence is CASGLLAAVRDTQYF. The CDR3 DNA is TGTGCTAGTGGTTTGCTAGCGGCCGTACGTGATACGCAGTATTTT. This chain uses TRBV12-5 with TRBJ2-3; 7 bases match TRBD2. After removal of 2 bases from V and 6 bases from J, the junction contained 8 bases not matched to a gene. CDR3 length: 15 residues. Germline lookup yields CDR1 LGHNT and CDR2 FRNRAP.

The CDR3 here is CASNNSDYGYTF. The CDR3 region has the DNA TGTGCCAGTAATAACAGCGACTATGGCTACACCTTC. J is TRBJ1-2 and V is TRBV19, with no clear D. V lost 7 bases to trimming and J lost 3 bases, with 9 bases between them. This CDR3 has 12 amino acids. Germline lookup yields CDR1 LNHDA and CDR2 SQIVND (reference sequence).

This clonotype showed up many times. The chain couples TRBV28 to TRBJ1-2; possible D gene TRBD1, 6 bases. The CDR3 loop spans 13 amino acids. Germline CDR1 and CDR2: MDHEN and SYDVKM. V lost 6 bases, J lost 2 bases, and 10 bases lay in between. The CDR3 is CASSPGANYGYTF. The DNA of the CDR3 is TGTGCCAGCAGCCCGGGGGCAAACTATGGCTACACCTTC.

The rearrangement links TRBV6-9 to TRBJ2-7; 11 bases line up with TRBD2. The germline V gene encodes CDR1 MNHGY and CDR2 SVAAGI. Trimming took 3 bases from V and 0 from J; bases not matched to a gene: 7. The CDR3 consists of 17 residues. CDR3 coding DNA: TGTGCCAGCAGTTACCCCGGGACTAGCGGCATCTCCTACGAGCAGTACTTC. It is translated as CASSYPGTSGISYEQYF.

This clonotype has a count of ten or more. V usage is TRBV29-1 and J usage is TRBJ2-7; TRBD1 matches 9 bases. The CDR3 runs to 14 residues. Trimming took 5 bases from V and 0 from J; bases not matched to a gene: 5. The germline V gene has CDR1 SQVTM and CDR2 ANQGSEA. In DNA form, the CDR3 reads TGCAGCGTTATCTTGACAGGGGGCTCCTACGAGCAGTACTTC. Encoded protein: CSVILTGGSYEQYF.

The chain employs TRBV24-1 and TRBJ2-3; D possibly corresponds to TRBD2 (6 bases). Germline V gene lookup returns CDR1 KGHDR and CDR2 SFDVKD. This CDR3 is 16 amino acids long. The ends were cut back, 3 bases at V and 0 bases at J, with 12 bases in the middle. The chain's CDR3 is CATSDHIGGSTDTQYF. The CDR3 DNA reads as TGTGCCACCAGTGATCATATTGGGGGGAGCACAGATACGCAGTATTTT.

This clonotype was seen a few times. The chain links TRBV20-1 to TRBJ1-4; no clear D gene. CDR1 is DFQATT, CDR2 SNEGSKA, per germline (reference sequence). The V end was cut by 5 bases, the J end by 7 bases, with 5 bases between. This CDR3 is 10 amino acids long. The CDR3 region has the DNA TGCAGTGCTGCGGTTGAAAAACTGTTTTTT. The encoded protein is CSAAVEKLFF.

V usage is TRBV4-3 and J usage is TRBJ1-6; tentatively, D is TRBD1 (5 bases). The CDR3 length is 16 residues. The germline V gene encodes CDR1 LGHNA and CDR2 YSLEER. V lost 0 bases and J 9 bases, leaving 15 bases between the germline ends. CDR3: CASSQEDGGIGSPLHF. CDR3 coding DNA: TGCGCCAGCAGCCAAGAAGACGGGGGAATTGGTTCACCCCTCCACTTT.